This T cell receptor beta chain was sequenced for a study of cytomegalovirus exposure and HLA in healthy donors. Regarding the study as a whole: While the bulk of TCR sequences proved rare, some public TCRs turned up in many donors.

The J segment lost 3 bases and the V segment lost 5 bases, leaving 7 bases of the junction unmatched. Germline CDR1 reads SGHAT; CDR2 reads FQNNGV. The CDR3 sequence is 15 residues long. PCR used 60 Vbeta primers and 13 Jbeta primers. Sequencing was performed with immunoSEQ multiplex PCR; in TCRdb, only in-frame clones are kept and a portion is missing. This table holds tens of thousands of clones, 60% to 80% found once. In the case of this clone: Antigen: not known.

The chain joins TRBV11-2 to TRBJ1-1; 9 nucleotides match TRBD1. Sequenced input: PBMCs. This receptor was taken from a female donor in good health and CMV-seronegative. This CDR3 is CASSTTDRGDTEAFF. Written as DNA, the CDR3 is TGTGCCAGCAGCACGACGGACAGGGGTGACACTGAAGCTTTCTTT.